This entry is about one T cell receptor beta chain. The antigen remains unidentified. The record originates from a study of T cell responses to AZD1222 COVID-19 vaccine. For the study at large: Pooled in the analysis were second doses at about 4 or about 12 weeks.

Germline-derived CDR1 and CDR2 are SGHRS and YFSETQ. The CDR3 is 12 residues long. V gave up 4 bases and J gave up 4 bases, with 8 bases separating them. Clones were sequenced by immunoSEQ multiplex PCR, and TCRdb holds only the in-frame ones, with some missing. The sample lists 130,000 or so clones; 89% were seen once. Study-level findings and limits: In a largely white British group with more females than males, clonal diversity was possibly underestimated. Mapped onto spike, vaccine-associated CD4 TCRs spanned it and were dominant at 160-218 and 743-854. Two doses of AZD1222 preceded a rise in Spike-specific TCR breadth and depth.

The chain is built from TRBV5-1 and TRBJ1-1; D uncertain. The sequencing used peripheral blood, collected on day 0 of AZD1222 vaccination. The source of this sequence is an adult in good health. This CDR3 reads CASSPLGTEAFF. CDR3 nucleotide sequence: TGCGCCAGCAGCCCCCTAGGCACTGAAGCTTTCTTT. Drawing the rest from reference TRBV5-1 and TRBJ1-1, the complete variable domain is KAGVTQTPRYLIKTRGQQVTLSCSPISGHRSVSWYQQTPGQGLQFLFEYFSETQRNKGNFPGRFSGRQFSNSRSEMNVSTLELGDSALYLCASSPLGTEAFFGQGTRLTVV.